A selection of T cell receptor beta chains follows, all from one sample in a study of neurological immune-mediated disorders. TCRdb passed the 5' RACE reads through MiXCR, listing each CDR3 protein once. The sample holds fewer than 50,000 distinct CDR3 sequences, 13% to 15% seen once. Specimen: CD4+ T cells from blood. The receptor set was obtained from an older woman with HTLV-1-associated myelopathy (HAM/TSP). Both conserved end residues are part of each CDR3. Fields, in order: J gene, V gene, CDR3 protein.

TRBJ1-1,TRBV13,CASRPPEGGNTEAFF
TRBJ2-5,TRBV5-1,CASSLPGETQYF
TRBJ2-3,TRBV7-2,CASSLAPPSTDTQYF
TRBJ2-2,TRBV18,CASSQEQGANTGELFF
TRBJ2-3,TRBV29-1,CSAVDRGGDTQYF
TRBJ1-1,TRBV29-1,CSVEGPTHTEAFF
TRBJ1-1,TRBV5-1,CANSFGTQNEAFF
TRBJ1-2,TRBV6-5,CASSLDRDLAFYGYTF
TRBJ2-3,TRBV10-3,CAIRMTSGGSDTQYF
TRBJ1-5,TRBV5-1,CASRGQGNNQPQHF
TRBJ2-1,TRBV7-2,CASSVTSGAYLEQFF
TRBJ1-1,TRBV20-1,CSARDRRNTEAFF
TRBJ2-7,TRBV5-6,CASSLGTGHEQYF
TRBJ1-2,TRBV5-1,CASSPGPQRANYGYTF
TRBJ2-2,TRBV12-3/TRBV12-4,CASNPNRAGAGELFF